This T cell receptor beta chain stems from a study of cytomegalovirus exposure and HLA in healthy donors. Study overall: Some 85 million unique TCRs from HLA-typed donors were held in an early data release.

On this clone: Its antigen is currently unknown.

Primers for the PCR totalled 60 Vbeta and 13 Jbeta. Some clones are missing from TCRdb's copy, which holds only in-frame ones; the method was immunoSEQ multiplex PCR. The sample consists of tens of thousands of clones, 75% of them appearing once. The V segment lost 4 bases and the J segment 5 bases; nucleotides outside the gene matches: 9. Looked up from germline, CDR1 is SGDLS and CDR2 is YYNGEE. The CDR3 runs 15 residues. It was healthy bone marrow donors who served as donors. Whole-study findings and limits: Sequencing artifact likely explains a cluster of highly shared sequence variants.

Sequencing was performed on PBMCs. The chain combines TRBV9 with TRBJ1-5; 7 bases match TRBD1. The TCR sequence derives from a man aged 35 to 55 in good health and CMV-seronegative. The CDR3 coding sequence is TGTGCCAGCAGCAAAACAGGGGTTGAAGATCAGCCCCAGCATTTT. Protein sequence: CASSKTGVEDQPQHF.